This note documents a single T cell receptor beta chain sequence. Assay used: immunoSEQ multiplex PCR; TCRdb lists only in-frame clones, some missing. This table holds 400,000 or so clones, about 90% found once. This entry belongs to a study of blood T cell repertoires in COVID-19. Seattle patients were enrolled during active infection and followed longitudinally. CDR3 size: 16 residues. Trimming took 2 bases from V and 0 from J, leaving 13 bases between them. CDR1 is SGHNT, CDR2 YYREEE, per germline (reference sequence). The chain couples TRBV5-4 to TRBJ2-3; D possibly corresponds to TRBD1 (5 bases). Sequencing was done on a sample of peripheral blood. This sequence originates from a man in his late teens or twenties with COVID-19, enrolled during active disease. CDR3 sequence reads: CASSLWGGTSTDTQYF. CDR3 nucleotides: TGTGCCAGCAGCTTATGGGGCGGAACTAGCACAGATACGCAGTATTTT.